These 22 T cell receptor beta chains came from one sample sequenced in a study of CD8+CD57+ T cells in acquired aplastic anemia. Profiling that covered TCR beta VDJ and CDR3 relied on genomic DNA as its template. TCRdb analysed the reads with MiXCR anew, one entry per CDR3 protein. The sample carries 200,000 to 250,000 distinct CDR3 sequences, over 60% recorded once. The sequenced sample consisted of sorted CD4+, CD8+, or CD8+CD57+ T cells (not recorded which) from PBMCs. The origin of the receptors is a human donor in good health.

This clonotype came up a few times. A clone one base away is much larger, so this may be a read error. The rearrangement uses TRBV7-2 and TRBJ2-1; D remains ambiguous. CDR1 is SGHTA, CDR2 FQGNSA, per germline. The CDR3 consists of 15 residues. DNA of the CDR3: TGCGCCAGCAGCCGAGATTCGTGGGGAAACGACCAGCAGTTCTTC. Its translation: CASSRDSWGNDQQFF.

This clonotype occurred many times. This chain links TRBV19 with TRBJ2-1; D is perhaps TRBD2 (6 bases). Trimming took off 3 bases at V and 5 bases at J, with 8 bases between the two ends. The germline V gene has CDR1 LNHDA and CDR2 SQIVND (reference sequence). This CDR3 has 13 amino acids. This CDR3 is CASSIGGDNEQFF. The CDR3 region has the DNA TGTGCCAGTAGTATTGGCGGGGACAATGAGCAGTTCTTC.

The V call is TRBV19, the J call TRBJ2-1; D gene ambiguous. This CDR3 spans 16 amino acids. Per germline, CDR1 LNHDA and CDR2 SQIVND (reference sequence). V was pared by 7 bases and J by 3 bases, with 19 bases between. The CDR3 loop is CASIPSEASYYNEQFF. CDR3 DNA: TGTGCCAGTATCCCGAGCGAGGCTTCTTACTACAATGAGCAGTTCTTC.

This clonotype has ten or more counts. V gene TRBV28 combines with J gene TRBJ2-7; 7 bases match TRBD1. Germline CDR1 and CDR2: MDHEN and SYDVKM. This CDR3 spans 15 amino acids. V lost 2 bases, J lost 3 bases, and 7 bases stayed unmatched. In DNA form, the CDR3 reads TGTGCCAGCAGTTTAGTTTCCGGACAGGTCTACGAGCAGTACTTC. This sequence encodes CASSLVSGQVYEQYF.

This clonotype was observed at least ten times. The CDR3 sequence is CAWKPGYEQYF. CDR3 nucleotides: TGTGCCTGGAAGCCGGGCTACGAGCAGTACTTC. The J gene is TRBJ2-7, the V gene TRBV30; the D is unclear. Trimming took 4 bases from V and 3 from J, leaving 7 bases between them. Germline CDR1 reads GTSNPN; CDR2 reads SVGIG (reference sequence). The length of the CDR3 is 11 residues.

The V and J genes are TRBV5-5 and TRBJ2-7, with TRBD1 matching over 9 bases. The V and J ends lost 0 bases and 6 bases, in that order; junction bases with no gene match: 7. Germline CDR1 and CDR2: SGHKS and YYEKEE (reference sequence). This CDR3 spans 15 amino acids. CDR3 loop: CASSLEVYRGREQYF. The CDR3 coding sequence is TGTGCCAGCAGCTTGGAGGTTTACAGGGGGCGCGAGCAGTACTTC.

The gene calls are TRBV19 and TRBJ2-7; 8 bases are a match to TRBD1. The germline V gene encodes CDR1 LNHDA and CDR2 SQIVND (reference sequence). The CDR3 consists of 15 residues. V lost 5 bases, J lost 4 bases, and 10 bases stayed unmatched. CDR3 DNA sequence: TGTGCCAGTAGTTATGGACAGGGTGACTCATACGAGCAGTACTTC. Encoded protein: CASSYGQGDSYEQYF.

This clonotype appeared a few times. This chain links TRBV5-4 with TRBJ1-4, with no clear D. CDR1 and CDR2 (germline): SGHNT, YYREEE (reference sequence). The germline V and J ends were trimmed by 0 bases and 5 bases, with 8 bases remaining between them. The CDR3 length is 14 residues. Here the CDR3 reads CASSLETGNEKLFF. The CDR3 DNA follows: TGTGCCAGCAGCTTGGAGACCGGAAATGAAAAACTGTTTTTT.

The J gene is TRBJ1-1, the V gene TRBV9, with 9 nucleotides matching TRBD1. The ends lost 4 bases at V and 0 bases at J; junction bases unmatched: 7. CDR1 SGDLS and CDR2 YYNGEE come from the germline V gene. This CDR3 is 16 amino acids long. CDR3 bases: TGTGCCAGCAGCCCGCGGGACAGGGACATGAACACTGAAGCTTTCTTT. It specifies CASSPRDRDMNTEAFF.

This clonotype was recorded many times. This chain links TRBV12-3 or TRBV12-4 with TRBJ1-2; D is possibly TRBD1 (5 bases). The CDR3 consists of 15 residues. Trimming removed 5 bases from V and 2 bases from J, with 15 bases in between. The CDR3 bases are TGTGCCAGCAGTCCCACAGGAGTTACAAACTATGGCTACACCTTC. As protein: CASSPTGVTNYGYTF.

Worth noting for this clonotype: This may come from a read error, since a much larger clone is one base off. Likely a read error: the CDR3 ends without its conserved phenylalanine or tryptophan. CDR3 in DNA: TGCGCCAGCAGCCAAATAGGGGGAACTGAAGCTTTCTCT. Its translation is CASSQIGGTEAFS. The J gene is TRBJ1-1, the V gene TRBV4-1; D possibly corresponds to TRBD1 (6 bases). Germline V gene sequence: CDR1 MGHRA, CDR2 YSYEKL. The CDR3 is 13 residues long. The ends were cut back, 2 bases at V and 5 bases at J, with 9 bases in the middle.

This clonotype was picked up many times. The chain uses TRBV20-1 and TRBJ2-7; 8 positions agree with TRBD1. There are 15 residues in the CDR3. The V and J ends lost 5 bases and 3 bases, in that order; junction bases with no gene match: 12. CDR1 and CDR2 from the germline V gene are DFQATT and SNEGSKA (reference sequence). The CDR3 region has the DNA TGCAGTGCTCGCCTTTTACAGGGGGGTGACTACGAGCAGTACTTC. Translating gives CSARLLQGGDYEQYF.

The table lists this clonotype with a few counts. The chain uses TRBV5-1 and TRBJ2-1; 8 nucleotides agree with TRBD1. Germline V gene sequence: CDR1 SGHRS, CDR2 YFSETQ. The CDR3 consists of 16 residues. The trim removed 3 bases at V and 10 bases at J, leaving 15 bases unmatched. The CDR3 loop is CASSWGQVKTRQEQFF. The CDR3 DNA reads TGCGCCAGCAGCTGGGGACAGGTTAAAACCCGGCAAGAGCAGTTCTTC. Together with reference TRBV5-1 and TRBJ2-1, the CDR3 gives the full variable domain: KAGVTQTPRYLIKTRGQQVTLSCSPISGHRSVSWYQQTPGQGLQFLFEYFSETQRNKGNFPGRFSGRQFSNSRSEMNVSTLELGDSALYLCASSWGQVKTRQEQFFGPGTRLTVL.

This chain links TRBV20-1 with TRBJ2-3; TRBD2 agrees at 8 bases. The CDR3 is made up of 16 amino acids. V dropped 7 bases and J dropped 8; count of bases not matched to a gene: 20. Germline-derived CDR1 and CDR2 are DFQATT and SNEGSKA (reference sequence). The CDR3: CSVLNSPGTSVITQYF. The CDR3 bases are TGCAGTGTCCTCAATTCTCCCGGGACTAGTGTCATTACGCAGTATTTT.

Remarks on this clonotype: Given a much more abundant clone one base away, this may be a read error. The chain links TRBV11-2 to TRBJ2-3, with D possibly TRBD2 on 6 matching bases. The CDR3 length is 17 residues. Germline CDR1 and CDR2: SGHAT and FQNNGV. Here the CDR3 reads CAGSLGIGTQYTDTQYF. CDR3 coding DNA: TGTGCCGGCAGCTTAGGTATCGGGACTCAATACACAGATACGCAGTATTTT. The whole variable domain, filled in from reference TRBV11-2 and TRBJ2-3, reads EAGVAQSPRYKIIEKRQSVAFWCNPISGHATLYWYQQILGQGPKLLIQFQNNGVVDDSQLPKDRFSAERLKGVDSTLKIQPAKLEDSAVYLCAGSLGIGTQYTDTQYFGPGTRLTVL.

This clonotype was seen a handful of times. The V and J genes are TRBV2 and TRBJ1-6; D is unresolved. This CDR3 has 14 residues. V was trimmed by 2 bases and J by 7 bases, leaving 9 bases between them. Per the germline V gene, CDR1 is SNHLY and CDR2 is FYNNEI. CDR3 residues: CASSESVGNSPLHF. In DNA form, the CDR3 reads TGTGCCAGCAGTGAATCTGTTGGGAATTCACCCCTCCACTTT.

This clonotype was seen only a few times. The chain carries TRBV7-2 and TRBJ2-3; D is unclear. The CDR3 sequence is 12 residues long. Germline CDR1 and CDR2: SGHTA and FQGNSA. Trimming removed 2 bases from V and 6 bases from J, with 6 bases in between. The CDR3 DNA reads as TGTGCCAGCAGCTTAACGCAGGATACGCAGTATTTT. It specifies CASSLTQDTQYF.

The J gene is TRBJ1-1, the V gene TRBV18, with a weak D call TRBD1 (5 bases). Trimming took off 1 base at V and 3 bases at J, with 12 bases between the two ends. The CDR3 is made up of 15 amino acids. Germline CDR1 is KGHSH and CDR2 is LQKENI. The DNA for the CDR3 is TGTGCCAGCTCACCACGTCTGGGGCGGGACACTGAAGCTTTCTTT. Encoded protein: CASSPRLGRDTEAFF.

This clonotype came up many times. The chain joins TRBV6-1 to TRBJ2-7, with D perhaps given as TRBD1 or TRBD2 (5 bases each). The V gene's germline CDR1 is MNHNS and CDR2 SASEGT. CDR3 length: 17 amino acids. Between the trimmed V and J ends, which lost 2 bases and 0 bases, there was a span of 17 bases. CDR3 sequence (DNA): TGTGCCAGCAGTGAACTGATGGGGGTGTCGTTCTCCTACGAGCAGTACTTC. Residues: CASSELMGVSFSYEQYF.

The chain uses TRBV5-4 and TRBJ2-1; 9 bases match TRBD1. The CDR3 is 14 amino acids. Trimming removed 0 bases from V and 5 bases from J; junction bases left unmatched: 0. Germline V lookup: CDR1 SGHNT, CDR2 YYREEE (reference sequence). In DNA form, the CDR3 reads TGTGCCAGCAGCTTGGGACAGGGGGACAATGAGCAGTTCTTC. It is translated as CASSLGQGDNEQFF.

The chain employs TRBV7-2 and TRBJ1-5, with 7 bases identical to TRBD1. V shed 4 bases, J shed 4 bases, and the junction held 1 base outside the gene matches. Germline CDR1 SGHTA, CDR2 FQGNSA. The CDR3 has 13 amino acids. The CDR3 bases are TGTGCCAGCAGCTGGGACAGTAATCAGCCCCAGCATTTT. Translation gives CASSWDSNQPQHF.

CDR3 DNA: TGTGCCAGCAGCGCCCAGGGAGGAAAACTGTTTTTT. Its protein product is CASSAQGGKLFF. This sequence joins TRBV7-9 and TRBJ1-4, with D possibly being TRBD1 (5 bases). Germline V gene lookup returns CDR1 SEHNR and CDR2 FQNEAQ (reference sequence). This CDR3 spans 12 amino acids. V was shortened by 5 bases and J by 10 bases, with 11 bases between the two germline ends.